This T cell receptor beta chain comes out of a study of shared clonotypes between healthy human individuals (dated by TCRdb to between 2020 and 2021). As for the study more broadly: A couple of women and a few men aged 18 to 49 years were included in the cohort. For each donor, three plates each were used for CD4 naive and CD4 memory, two plates were used for CD8 naive, and one plate was used for CD8 memory. The study deeply sequenced blood TCR repertoires of about five healthy adults to estimate repertoire size and the extent of clonotype sharing between individuals. Different laboratories and diverse techniques were used to prepare libraries and sequence TCR repertoires, to increase sequencing depth and limit assay-specific biases. Per donor, leukapheresis produced somewhere between about 0.9 and 9.5 billion PBMCs. The paper's findings and limits, for the study overall: Clonotypes shared by all four sorted-subset donors showed higher generation probabilities than non-shared clonotypes. When several donors were compared, the shared fraction of clonotypes was roughly 4.8% for naive CD4, over 3% for naive CD8, more than 2% for memory CD4, and around 0.4% for memory CD8. Sampling was restricted to blood, and TCR repertoires in tissues likely differ from the TCR repertoires found in blood. Rarefaction of sorted-subset datasets indicated incomplete sequencing despite the large sequencing depth. Pairwise subsampling indicated that sequencing depth was expected to affect the degree of clonotype sharing among donors. Naive subsets generally had larger estimated clonotype richness than memory subsets did. Because the study included only a small number of donors, the genetic and exposure-history diversity represented was limited.

CD8 naive samples were CD45RO-negative cells positively selected for CCR7, giving a CD45RA+CCR7+ population that excluded TemRA cells. The donors were healthy, HIV-negative adults with no recently reported acute infections or vaccinations. Every donor was a Caucasian adult residing in Nashville, Tennessee, USA. After blood collection by leukapheresis, PBMCs were isolated using Ficoll-Histopaque density gradient centrifugation and then cryopreserved in the vapor phase of liquid nitrogen. Purity and quantity of every magnetically sorted T cell population were checked by analytical flow cytometry. From each sorted fraction, genomic DNA was isolated and quantified by UV absorbance on a Nanodrop 2000c. TCR CDR3 regions were amplified from genomic DNA by multiplex PCR using the deep immunoSEQ assay. For each cell subset, the extracted genomic DNA was distributed evenly across all wells of several immunoSEQ 96-well plates, and each plate served as one replicate. Each replicate PCR for sorted subsets received about 0.2 ug genomic DNA, equal to 30,000 or so T cell genomes. The purified libraries were quantified using a Qubit 3.0 fluorometer, sized with a Bioanalyzer 2100, and then quantified again using the KAPA Library Quantification kit. A separate single-read 150-cycle Illumina NextSeq 550 flow cell was used to sequence each immunoSEQ 96-well plate. In the authors' own workflow: The immunoSEQ output contained only junctional sequences without quality scores, so filtering could not match that applied to full-length reads. To assign V/J genes and CDR3, sequences were annotated using PyIR, a Python wrapper for IgBLAST v1.9, with IMGT germline references. Reads with weak V/J assignments (E-value above 1e-6), missing CDR3, stop codons, out-of-frame junctions, or ambiguous translated residues were removed. A V3J clonotype was defined by an identical inferred V gene, J gene, and CDR3 amino acid sequence. The percentage overlap between two repertoires was calculated by dividing the number of shared unique clonotypes by the size of the smaller repertoire. Repertoire richness was assessed with RTK rarefaction, the Chao1 estimator, and Recon v2.1 estimates of unobserved clonotypes. Generation probabilities were computed with OLGA for all TCRbeta clonotypes obtained by the gDNA method from a handful of donors. TCRdb's version of the immuneACCESS table is confined to in-frame rearrangements and falls short of the full clone set. An unresolved V gene accounts for under half of the shortfall where checked; the remainder is of unknown origin. V, J and clone size reflect that table, while D and trimming were determined from the DNA. For this sample there are 2 million to 2.5 million clones; 85% to 95% appear just once. Jointly, the top ten make up around 1.7% of the sample.

Details on this clone: Its antigen is not yet known. Base qualities are missing; no much larger clone stands one base away.

The sequence was obtained from a young man in good health. Some clones in this sample may be carry-over from other donors' samples. Input material: naive CD8+ T cells from PBMCs. The cell subset or site label on this specimen signifies: CD45RA+CCR7+.

The DNA sequence follows: TGCGCCAGCAGCCCGAATACAGGGGCTGCTGGAAACACCATATATTTT. This sequence encodes CASSPNTGAAGNTIYF. The chain employs TRBV5-1 and TRBJ1-3, with 7 central nucleotides matching TRBD1. For this chain, trimming is 4 bases at the V end and 2 bases at the J end, and the number of junction bases without a gene match is 9. The CDR3 covers 16 residues, taking in both the cysteine and the phenylalanine. Only the CDR3 region is kept as DNA, spanning 48 bases read in frame from base 1. CDR1 and CDR2 (SGHRS, YFSETQ) derive from the germline V gene.